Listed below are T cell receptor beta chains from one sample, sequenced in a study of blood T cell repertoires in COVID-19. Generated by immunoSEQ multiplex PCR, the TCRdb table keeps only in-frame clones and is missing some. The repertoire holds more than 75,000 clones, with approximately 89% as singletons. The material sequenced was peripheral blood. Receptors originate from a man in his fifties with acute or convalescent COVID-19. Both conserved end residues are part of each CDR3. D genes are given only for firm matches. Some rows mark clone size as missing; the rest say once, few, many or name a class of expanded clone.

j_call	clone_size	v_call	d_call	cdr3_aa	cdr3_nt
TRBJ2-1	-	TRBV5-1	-	CASSLSGTQKGGFF	TGCGCCAGCAGCTTGTCGGGGACGCAAAAGGGAGGGTTCTTC
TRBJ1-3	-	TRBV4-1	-	CASRRAPDFGNTIYF	TGCGCCAGCAGACGTGCCCCAGACTTCGGAAACACCATATATTTT
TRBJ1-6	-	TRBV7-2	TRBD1	CASSLRGRDNSPLHF	TGTGCCAGCAGCCTCAGGGGGCGCGATAATTCACCCCTCCACTTT
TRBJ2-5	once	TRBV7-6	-	CASSDRVQGFGETQYF	TGTGCCAGCAGCGACCGAGTACAGGGATTTGGAGAGACCCAGTACTTC
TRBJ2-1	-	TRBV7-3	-	CASSLNSGAEVLF	TGTGCCAGCAGCTTAAATTCGGGAGCCGAAGTACTCTTC
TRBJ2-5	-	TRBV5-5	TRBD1	CASSIQGAQETQYF	TGTGCCAGCAGCATACAGGGGGCCCAAGAGACCCAGTACTTC
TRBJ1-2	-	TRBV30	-	CAWSVAGEYYGYTF	TGTGCCTGGAGTGTCGCAGGCGAGTACTATGGCTACACCTTC
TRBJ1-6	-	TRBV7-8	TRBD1	CASSLQSSYGPGQAARPLHF	TGTGCCAGCAGCTTACAAAGTAGCTACGGTCCGGGACAGGCGGCTAGACCCCTCCACTTT
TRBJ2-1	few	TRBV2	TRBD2	CASSELGGFGLIAGRSSYNEQFF	TGTGCCAGCAGTGAATTGGGAGGGTTCGGCCTTATAGCGGGACGGAGCTCCTACAATGAGCAGTTCTTC
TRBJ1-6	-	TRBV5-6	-	CASSLTGTNSPLHF	TGTGCCAGCAGCTTGACAGGGACTAATTCACCCCTCCACTTT
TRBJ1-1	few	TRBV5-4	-	CASSFSGRTEAFF	TGTGCCAGCAGCTTTTCCGGGAGGACTGAAGCTTTCTTT
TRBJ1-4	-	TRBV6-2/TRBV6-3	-	CASSYPTGVQGSEKLFF	TGTGCCAGCAGTTACCCAACCGGGGTTCAGGGGAGTGAAAAACTGTTTTTT
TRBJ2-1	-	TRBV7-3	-	CASSEAKSNEQFF	TGTGCCAGCAGCGAAGCAAAATCCAATGAGCAGTTCTTC
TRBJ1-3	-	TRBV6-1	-	CASSDRARTGNTIYF	TGTGCCAGCAGTGATAGAGCCCGGACAGGAAACACCATATATTTT
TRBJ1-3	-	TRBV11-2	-	CASSSGTGTIYF	TGTGCCAGCAGCTCCGGCACGGGCACCATATATTTT
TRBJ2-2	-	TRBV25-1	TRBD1	CASSETRTGNTGELFF	TGTGCCAGCAGTGAAACGCGGACAGGGAACACCGGGGAGCTGTTTTTT
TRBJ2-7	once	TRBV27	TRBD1	CASSLMGLSRTGGTYEQYF	TGTGCCAGCAGTTTAATGGGCTTGTCCCGGACAGGGGGCACCTACGAGCAGTACTTC
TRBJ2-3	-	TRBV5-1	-	CASSLQGVTDTQYF	TGCGCCAGCAGCTTACAGGGAGTAACAGATACGCAGTATTTT
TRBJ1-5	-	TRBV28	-	CASSFGTNYQPQHF	TGTGCCAGCAGTTTCGGGACAAATTATCAGCCCCAGCATTTT
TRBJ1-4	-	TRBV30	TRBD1	CAWSPTGAPPNEKLFF	TGTGCCTGGAGTCCCACAGGGGCCCCGCCTAATGAAAAACTGTTTTTT
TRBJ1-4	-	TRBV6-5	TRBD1	CASRDRDRDEKLFF	TGTGCCAGCAGGGACCGGGACAGGGATGAAAAACTGTTTTTT
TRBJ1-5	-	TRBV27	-	CASSLSSGYNQPQHF	TGTGCCAGCAGTTTATCGTCGGGATACAATCAGCCCCAGCATTTT
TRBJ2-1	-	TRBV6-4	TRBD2	CASSDSGLAGGNEQFF	TGTGCCAGCAGTGACTCGGGACTAGCGGGAGGGAATGAGCAGTTCTTC
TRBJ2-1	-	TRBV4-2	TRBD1	CASSSGTGSYNEQFF	TGTGCCAGCAGCTCCGGGACAGGGTCCTACAATGAGCAGTTCTTC
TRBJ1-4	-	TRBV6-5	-	CASSYVGRGTGKLFF	TGTGCCAGCAGTTACGTCGGCAGGGGAACCGGAAAACTGTTTTTT
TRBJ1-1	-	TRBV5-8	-	CASSPRIVDTEAFF	TGTGCCAGCAGCCCGCGGATCGTGGACACTGAAGCTTTCTTT
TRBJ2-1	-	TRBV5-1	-	CASSLALNEQFF	TGCGCCAGCAGCTTGGCTCTTAATGAGCAGTTCTTC
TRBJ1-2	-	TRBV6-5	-	CASSYSPQAHGYTF	TGTGCCAGCAGTTACTCACCGCAGGCACATGGCTACACCTTC
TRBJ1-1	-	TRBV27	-	CASSSAGDQQNTEAFF	TGTGCCAGCAGTTCCGCAGGGGACCAACAGAACACTGAAGCTTTCTTT
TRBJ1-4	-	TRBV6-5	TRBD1	CASRPTGEDEKLFF	TGTGCCAGCAGACCGACAGGGGAGGATGAAAAACTGTTTTTT
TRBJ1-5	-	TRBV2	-	CASTGTGQPQHF	TGTGCCAGCACCGGAACGGGTCAGCCCCAGCATTTT
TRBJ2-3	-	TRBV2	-	CASSDMGVGTDTQYF	TGTGCCAGCAGTGATATGGGCGTCGGCACAGATACGCAGTATTTT
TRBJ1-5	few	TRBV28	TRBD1	CATLDRAAQPQHF	TGTGCCACCCTAGACAGGGCAGCTCAGCCCCAGCATTTT
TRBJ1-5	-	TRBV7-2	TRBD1	CASSPQADREPQHF	TGTGCCAGCAGCCCCCAAGCTGACAGGGAGCCCCAGCATTTT
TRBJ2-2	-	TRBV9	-	CASRAAAGGPNTGELFF	TGTGCCAGCAGGGCCGCGGCCGGAGGGCCAAACACCGGGGAGCTGTTTTTT
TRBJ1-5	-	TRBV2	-	CASSEVGANQPQHF	TGTGCCAGCAGTGAAGTGGGGGCCAATCAGCCCCAGCATTTT
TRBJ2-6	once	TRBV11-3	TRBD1	CASSWTGGSGANVLTF	TGTGCCAGCAGCTGGACAGGGGGTTCCGGGGCCAACGTCCTGACTTTC